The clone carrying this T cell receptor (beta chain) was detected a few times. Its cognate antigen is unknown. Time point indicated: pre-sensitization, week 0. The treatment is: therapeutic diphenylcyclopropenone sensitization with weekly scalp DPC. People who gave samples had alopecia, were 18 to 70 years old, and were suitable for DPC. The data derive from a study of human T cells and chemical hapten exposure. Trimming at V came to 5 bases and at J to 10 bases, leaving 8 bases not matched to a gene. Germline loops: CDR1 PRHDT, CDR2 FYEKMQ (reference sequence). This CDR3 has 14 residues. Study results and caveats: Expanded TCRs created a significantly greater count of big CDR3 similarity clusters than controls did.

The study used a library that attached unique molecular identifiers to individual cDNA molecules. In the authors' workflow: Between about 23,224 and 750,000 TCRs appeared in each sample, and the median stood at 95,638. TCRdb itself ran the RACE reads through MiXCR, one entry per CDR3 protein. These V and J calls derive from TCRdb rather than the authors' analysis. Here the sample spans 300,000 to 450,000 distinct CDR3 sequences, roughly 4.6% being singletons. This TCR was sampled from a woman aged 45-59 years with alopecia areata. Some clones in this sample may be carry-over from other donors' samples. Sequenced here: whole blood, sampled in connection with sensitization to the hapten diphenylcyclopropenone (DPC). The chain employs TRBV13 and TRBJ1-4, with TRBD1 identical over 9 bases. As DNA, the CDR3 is TGTGCCAGCAGCCCCCGGGACAGGGTGTCAAAACTGTTTTTT. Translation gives CASSPRDRVSKLFF.